The rows below give T cell receptor beta chains drawn from one sample of a study of T cell responses to AZD1222 COVID-19 vaccine. Assay: immunoSEQ multiplex PCR; the TCRdb copy retains only in-frame clones and omits some. Here the sample spans some 170,000 clones, roughly 94% being singletons. Sequencing was performed on peripheral blood, taken 28 days after the second AZD1222 dose. Receptors were obtained from an adult who received the AZD1222 COVID-19 vaccine. Each CDR3 is given with its conserved first and last residue. Fields, in order: D gene, V gene, clone size, J gene, CDR3 protein, CDR3 DNA. The D gene is left open where the match is weak. Expanded clones are given a class, and other clones once, few, many or no size at all.

>.|TRBV6-5|.|TRBJ1-2
CATLLDGYTF
TGTGCCACCCTCCTCGATGGCTACACCTTC
>.|TRBV5-1|.|TRBJ2-5
CASSLIGGQGGFGTQYF
TGCGCCAGCAGCTTGATTGGAGGACAGGGAGGGTTTGGTACCCAGTACTTC
>.|TRBV18|.|TRBJ2-7
CASSSAGVPYEQYF
TGTGCCAGCTCAAGTGCAGGGGTTCCCTACGAGCAGTACTTC
>.|TRBV10-3|few|TRBJ2-2
CAINPGRDTGELFF
TGTGCCATAAACCCGGGAAGGGACACCGGGGAGCTGTTTTTT
>.|TRBV7-9|.|TRBJ1-6
CASSLLSGSNSPLHF
TGTGCCAGCAGCTTACTCTCGGGGTCTAATTCACCCCTCCACTTT
>TRBD1|TRBV19|.|TRBJ1-1
CASGGQGPTEAFF
TGTGCCAGTGGGGGACAGGGGCCGACTGAAGCTTTCTTT
>TRBD1|TRBV19|.|TRBJ1-3
CATRDRGSDTIYF
TGTGCCACCCGGGACAGGGGATCTGACACCATATATTTT
>.|TRBV2|.|TRBJ1-1
CASTLGVANTEAFF
TGTGCCAGCACCCTAGGGGTGGCGAACACTGAAGCTTTCTTT
>.|TRBV21-1|.|TRBJ1-1
CASSHPGTLMNTEAFF
TGTGCCAGCAGCCATCCCGGGACACTCATGAACACTGAAGCTTTCTTT
>TRBD1|TRBV6-6|.|TRBJ1-2
CASSYGQGGYTF
TGTGCCAGCAGTTACGGACAGGGCGGCTACACCTTC
>.|TRBV10-1|.|TRBJ2-7
CASSESMLQNEQYF
TGCGCCAGCAGTGAGTCGATGTTACAGAACGAGCAGTACTTC
>.|TRBV19|.|TRBJ1-1
CASSTTGMDTEAFF
TGTGCCAGTAGTACCACAGGGATGGACACTGAAGCTTTCTTT
>.|TRBV27|.|TRBJ1-6
CASSKQGWNSPLHF
TGTGCCAGCAGTAAACAGGGATGGAATTCACCCCTCCACTTT
>.|TRBV10-3|.|TRBJ2-3
CAISGARVQGDTQYF
TGTGCCATCAGTGGGGCTAGGGTGCAGGGAGATACGCAGTATTTT
>TRBD2|TRBV7-6|.|TRBJ2-7
CASSSGLVGEQYF
TGTGCCAGCAGTTCCGGACTAGTAGGCGAGCAGTACTTC
>TRBD2|TRBV10-2|.|TRBJ2-3
CASAAASGVLSTDTQYF
TGCGCCAGCGCGGCGGCTAGCGGGGTTCTAAGCACAGATACGCAGTATTTT
>.|TRBV6-5|.|TRBJ1-1
CASRPLGHSNTEAFF
TGTGCCAGCAGACCCCTCGGACACTCGAACACTGAAGCTTTCTTT
>.|TRBV12-5|.|TRBJ1-1
CASGLVRGVMTEAFF
TGTGCTAGTGGTTTGGTACGAGGAGTGATGACTGAAGCTTTCTTT
>.|TRBV24-1|.|TRBJ1-5
CATSDLWGFGGVNQPQHF
TGTGCCACCAGTGATTTGTGGGGATTCGGAGGGGTTAATCAGCCCCAGCATTTT
>.|TRBV25-1|once|TRBJ1-1
CASKRNTEAFF
TGTGCCAGCAAGAGGAACACTGAAGCTTTCTTT
>.|TRBV12-5|.|TRBJ2-1
CASGFSYNEQFF
TGTGCTAGTGGTTTCTCCTACAATGAGCAGTTCTTC
>.|TRBV11-2|once|TRBJ2-6
CASSLGRELSGANVLTF
TGTGCCAGCAGCTTAGGGCGGGAACTCTCTGGGGCCAACGTCCTGACTTTC